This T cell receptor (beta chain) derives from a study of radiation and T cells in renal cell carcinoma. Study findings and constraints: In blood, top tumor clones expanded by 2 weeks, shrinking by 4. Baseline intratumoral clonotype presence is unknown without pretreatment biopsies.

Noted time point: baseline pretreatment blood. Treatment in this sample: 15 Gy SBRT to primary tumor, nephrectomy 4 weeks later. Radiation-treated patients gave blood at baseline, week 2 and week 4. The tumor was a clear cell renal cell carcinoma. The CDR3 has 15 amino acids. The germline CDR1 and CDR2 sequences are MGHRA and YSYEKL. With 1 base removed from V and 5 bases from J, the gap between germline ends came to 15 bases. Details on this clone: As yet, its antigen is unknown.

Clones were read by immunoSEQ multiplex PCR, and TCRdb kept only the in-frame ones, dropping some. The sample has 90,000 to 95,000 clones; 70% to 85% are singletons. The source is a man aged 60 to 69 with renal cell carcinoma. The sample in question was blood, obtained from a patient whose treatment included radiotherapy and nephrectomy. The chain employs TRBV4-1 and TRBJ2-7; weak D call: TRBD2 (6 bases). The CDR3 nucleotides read TGCGCCAGCAGCCAAGTGGCGGGATGGGACCACGAGCAGTACTTC. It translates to CASSQVAGWDHEQYF.